Many counts were recorded for the clone carrying this T cell receptor beta chain. The sample comes from a study of human T cells and chemical hapten exposure. Time point noted: patch test 2, 6 weeks after DPC sensitization. The treatment is: therapeutic diphenylcyclopropenone sensitization with weekly scalp DPC. TCRdb used MiXCR to reprocess the RACE reads, holding one entry per CDR3 protein. The table lists approximately 110,000 distinct CDR3 sequences, 9.2% of them singletons. The TCR sequence derives from a woman between 40 and 55 years old with alopecia areata. Some clones in this sample may be carry-over from other donors' samples. Sequenced here: whole blood, sampled in connection with sensitization to the hapten diphenylcyclopropenone (DPC).

CDR3 in DNA: TGCAGTGCTTCAGGACAGGGAAGTGGTACGCAGTATTTT. Protein product: CSASGQGSGTQYF. V is TRBV20-1 and J is TRBJ2-3; 8 nucleotides line up with TRBD1. With 5 bases clipped from V and 8 bases from J, the junction kept 9 bases outside the gene matches. In germline, CDR1 is DFQATT, CDR2 SNEGSKA (reference sequence). The CDR3 extends over 13 amino acids.